This T cell receptor (beta chain) derives from a study of T cell repertoires in aging, cancer and after chemotherapy. Study background: Donors were grouped into six age bands spanning 30 or younger through 70 or older.

Overall study findings and caveats: Age-matched healthy donors had significantly more diverse, less clonal blood TCR repertoires than untreated cancer patients.

In regard to this clonotype: Antigen unknown.

CDR1 and CDR2 (germline): DFQATT, SNEGSKA (reference sequence). V was pared by 5 bases and J by 6 bases, with 11 bases of the junction left unmatched. There are 14 residues in the CDR3. Multiplex touch-down PCR with TRB-A/B primers amplified rearranged V-D-J TRB sequences. TCRdb reanalysed the multiplex PCR reads using MiXCR and keeps one entry per CDR3 protein. The sample has about 6,000 distinct CDR3 sequences, around 25% seen once. The template was genomic DNA from peripheral blood, not RNA. The chain has TRBV20-1 and TRBJ2-3, with 7 bases fitting TRBD2. Sequencing was performed on blood. The source is a human donor in good health. The CDR3 protein is CSARRENQQDTQYF. Here the CDR3 DNA reads TGCAGTGCTCGGCGGGAGAATCAGCAGGATACGCAGTATTTT.